Described below is a single T cell receptor beta chain sequence and its context. Its cognate antigen is unknown. The record originates from a study of T cells after yellow fever vaccination. In the study overall: Those fractions that held only low numbers of cells were prepared using the SMART-Seq v4 Ultra Low Input RNA kit. Points from the study as a whole: The bulk population could contribute abundant contaminating clonotypes to FACS-sorted repertoires. Subsequent to the booster, the majority of primary-vaccination clones reappeared (approximately 95% CD4, more than 70% CD8).

V was trimmed by 5 bases and J by 9 bases, leaving 15 bases between them. The CDR3 covers 14 residues. Germline assignment: CDR1 SGHRS and CDR2 YFSETQ. Production of TCR cDNA was by 5'RACE template switching, which also added a universal primer site and UMIs. TCRdb analysed the 5' RACE reads with MiXCR anew, one entry per CDR3 protein. The sample comprises 250,000 to 400,000 distinct CDR3 sequences, roughly 4.3% of which are singletons, and roughly a fifth rests with the top ten. The chain recombines TRBV5-1 with TRBJ1-6, with D possibly matching TRBD1 (6 bases). The TCR sequence derives from a young man who received the YFV17D yellow fever vaccine. The sequences come from PBMCs, collected 15 days after the yellow fever booster vaccination. CDR3 in amino acids: CASSTETQGSPLHF. In DNA form, the CDR3 reads TGCGCCAGCAGTACTGAAACACAGGGTTCACCCCTCCACTTT.